This T cell receptor beta chain was obtained from a study of naive and memory T cell subsets. The J segment lost 7 bases and the V segment lost 5 bases, leaving 10 bases of the junction unmatched. Germline lookup yields CDR1 DFQATT and CDR2 SNEGSKA (reference sequence). The CDR3 has 14 residues. An equimolar mix of two oligonucleotides served as the beta constant-region primer for TRBC1 and TRBC2. One entry per CDR3 protein, called by TCRdb with MiXCR from the UMI-ligation and nested PCR reads. This sample yields tens of thousands of distinct CDR3 sequences, of which roughly 13% are seen a single time; around 23% belongs to the top ten. Alpha and beta libraries were amplified separately from the second PCR onward. CD45RA-CD27- cells were effector memory; CD45RA+CD27- cells were EMRA.

The chain couples TRBV20-1 to TRBJ2-4; TRBD2 matches at 8 bases. The sequenced sample consisted of effector memory CD4+ T cells from blood. The subset here: effector memory, CD45RA- CD27-. This sequence was found in a human donor in good health. CDR3 in amino acids: CSAFRPGGPNIQYF. In DNA form, the CDR3 reads TGCAGTGCTTTCCGCCCGGGAGGGCCGAACATTCAGTACTTC.